This TCR beta chain was identified during a study of blood T cell repertoires in COVID-19. About the study: COVID-19 samples from acute and convalescent phases originated in the United States, Italy and Spain. Nucleic acid was either cDNA or gDNA, and it came from T cells, B-cell-depleted T cells, or PBMCs.

This clone has only a few counts. This CDR3 spans 14 amino acids. Trimming cost V 0 bases and J 4 bases, with 9 bases left between them. In germline, CDR1 is SGHRS, CDR2 YFSETQ. Original processing methods: Reference gene primers were amplified, and this amplification served to estimate nucleated cell counts. Profiled with immunoSEQ multiplex PCR; TCRdb holds only in-frame clones, not every one. Clone size and the V and J calls come from that table; the DNA yielded D and trimming. The sample contains about 360,000 clones, about 87% of which appear only once. The receptor was derived from a human donor in a cohort sampled during active COVID-19. The chain links TRBV5-1 to TRBJ2-3; a weak D match, TRBD2 (6 bases). Sequencing was carried out using peripheral blood. The chain's CDR3 is CASSLGLAPDTQYF. CDR3 bases: TGCGCCAGCAGCTTGGGCCTAGCGCCAGATACGCAGTATTTT.